This T cell receptor (beta chain) was captured by sequencing in a study of blood T cell repertoires in COVID-19. The overall study: Researchers got acute and convalescent COVID-19 samples from the United States, Italy and Spain.

Generated by immunoSEQ multiplex PCR, the TCRdb table keeps only in-frame clones and is missing some. The profile shows about 250,000 clones, approximately 85% of them singletons. The V gene's germline CDR1 is SGHTS and CDR2 YDEGEE. The length of the CDR3 is 14 residues. Trimming left V 4 bases short and J 1 base short, with 11 bases between. The gene calls are TRBV5-8 and TRBJ1-2; D may be TRBD1 (6 bases). Input material: PBMCs or T cells enriched from blood (not recorded which). This clonotype originated in a woman aged 50 to 60 with acute COVID-19. DNA of the CDR3: TGTGCCAGCAGCCCCGGGACACATAACTATGGCTACACCTTC. This translates into CASSPGTHNYGYTF.